The clone carrying this T cell receptor beta chain was detected a few times. Per the germline V gene, CDR1 is SGHKS and CDR2 is YYEKEE (reference sequence). There are 14 residues in the CDR3. The germline V and J ends were trimmed by 3 bases and 4 bases, with 13 bases remaining between them. These data belong to a study of blood T cell repertoires in COVID-19. Clones were sequenced by immunoSEQ multiplex PCR, and TCRdb holds only the in-frame ones, with some missing. The data contain around 140,000 clones, 65% to 90% of them singletons. Sequencing used peripheral blood. This clonotype was obtained from a man in his fifties or sixties with active or convalescent COVID-19. This chain connects TRBV5-5 to TRBJ1-2; D remains ambiguous. The CDR3 DNA reads as TGTGCCAGCAGCTCGGAAGACAACGGCTATGGCTACACCTTC. This codes for CASSSEDNGYGYTF. The full variable domain, its missing parts supplied by reference TRBV5-5 and TRBJ1-2, is DAGVTQSPTHLIKTRGQQVTLRCSPISGHKSVSWYQQVLGQGPQFIFQYYEKEERGRGNFPDRFSARQFPNYSSELNVNALLLGDSALYLCASSSEDNGYGYTFGSGTRLTVV.